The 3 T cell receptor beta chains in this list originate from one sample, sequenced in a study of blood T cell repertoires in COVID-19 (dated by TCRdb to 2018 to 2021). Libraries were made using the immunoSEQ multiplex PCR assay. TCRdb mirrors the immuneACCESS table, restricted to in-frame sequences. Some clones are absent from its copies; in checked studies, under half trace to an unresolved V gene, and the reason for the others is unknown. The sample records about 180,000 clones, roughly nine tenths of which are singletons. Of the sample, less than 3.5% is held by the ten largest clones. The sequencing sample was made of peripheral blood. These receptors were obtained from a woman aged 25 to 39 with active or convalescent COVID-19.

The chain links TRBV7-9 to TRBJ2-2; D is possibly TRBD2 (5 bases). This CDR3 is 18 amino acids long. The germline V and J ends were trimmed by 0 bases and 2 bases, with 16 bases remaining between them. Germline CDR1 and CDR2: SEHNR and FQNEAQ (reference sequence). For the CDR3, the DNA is TGTGCCAGCAGCTTAGCTAAGCGGTGGCAGGTCAACACCGGGGAGCTGTTTTTT. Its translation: CASSLAKRWQVNTGELFF.

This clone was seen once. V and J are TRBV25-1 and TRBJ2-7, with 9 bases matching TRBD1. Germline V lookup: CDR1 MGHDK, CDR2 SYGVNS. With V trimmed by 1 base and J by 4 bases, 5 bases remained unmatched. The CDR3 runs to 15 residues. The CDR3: CASSESGTGYYEQYF. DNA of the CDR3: TGTGCCAGCAGTGAATCCGGGACAGGGTATTACGAGCAGTACTTC.

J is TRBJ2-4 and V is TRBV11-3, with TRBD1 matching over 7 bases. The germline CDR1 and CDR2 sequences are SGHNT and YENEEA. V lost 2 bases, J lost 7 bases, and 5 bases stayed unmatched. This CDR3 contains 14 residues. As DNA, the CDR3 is TGTGCCAGCAGCTTACCGGGACAGCGGAACATTCAGTACTTC. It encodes CASSLPGQRNIQYF.